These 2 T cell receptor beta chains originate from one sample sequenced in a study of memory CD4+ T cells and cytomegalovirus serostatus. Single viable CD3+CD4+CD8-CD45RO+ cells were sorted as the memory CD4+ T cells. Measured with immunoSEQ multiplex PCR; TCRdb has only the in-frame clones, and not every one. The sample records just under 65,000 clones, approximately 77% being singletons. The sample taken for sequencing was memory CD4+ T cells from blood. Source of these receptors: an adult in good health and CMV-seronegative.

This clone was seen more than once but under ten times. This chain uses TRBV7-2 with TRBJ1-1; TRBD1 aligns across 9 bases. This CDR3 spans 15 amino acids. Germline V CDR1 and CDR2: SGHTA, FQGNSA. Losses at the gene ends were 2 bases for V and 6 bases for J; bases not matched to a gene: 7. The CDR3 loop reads CASSLNPGQGSEAFF. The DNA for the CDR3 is TGTGCCAGCAGCTTAAACCCGGGACAGGGCTCTGAAGCTTTCTTT.

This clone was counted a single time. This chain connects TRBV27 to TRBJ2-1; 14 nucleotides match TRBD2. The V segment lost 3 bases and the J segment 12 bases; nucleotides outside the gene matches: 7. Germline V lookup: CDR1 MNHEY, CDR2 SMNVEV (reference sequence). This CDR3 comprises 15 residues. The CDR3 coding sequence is TGTGCCAGCAGTTTCTCCAGACTAGCGGGGGGGATGCAGTTCTTC. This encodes CASSFSRLAGGMQFF.